Listed below are T cell receptor beta chains from one sample, sequenced in a study of T cells in Graves' hyperthyroidism and ophthalmopathy. TCRdb reanalysed the multiplex PCR reads using MiXCR and keeps one entry per CDR3 protein. Of about 400,000 distinct CDR3 sequences listed, about 14% are singletons. Material: blood. The receptors were sampled from a man younger than 35 with Graves' ophthalmopathy. The CDR3 runs from the conserved cysteine through the conserved F or W. D genes are given only for firm matches. Size is stated for part of the rows, as once, few or many counts, or as a class when the clone is expanded.

j_call v_call clone_size d_call cdr3_aa cdr3_nt
TRBJ2-1 TRBV4-1 few TRBD2 CASSLGTSGGRLYNEQFF TGCGCCAGCAGCCTCGGGACTAGCGGGGGAAGGCTCTACAATGAGCAGTTCTTC
TRBJ1-5 TRBV20-1 many NA CSAPDLFSNQPQHF TGCAGTGCCCCCGACTTATTTAGCAATCAGCCCCAGCATTTT
TRBJ2-1 TRBV11-3 many NA CASSSPGSYNEQFF TGTGCCAGCAGCTCTCCCGGATCCTACAATGAGCAGTTCTTC
TRBJ1-2 TRBV7-2 many NA CASSHRDGGDGYTF TGTGCCAGCAGCCACAGGGATGGAGGTGATGGCTACACCTTC
TRBJ2-3 TRBV18 many NA CASSPPWQGSDTQYF TGTGCCAGCTCGCCACCGTGGCAGGGGTCAGATACGCAGTATTTT
TRBJ2-7 TRBV4-2 many TRBD2 CASSQETSGIYEQYF TGTGCCAGCAGCCAGGAGACTAGCGGGATCTACGAGCAGTACTTC
TRBJ2-3 TRBV6-1 many TRBD2 CASSPQGGRTDTQYF TGTGCCAGCAGCCCCCAGGGAGGGAGGACAGATACGCAGTATTTT
TRBJ1-1 TRBV19 many NA CASSMLPLAPNTEAFF TGTGCCAGTAGTATGCTTCCCCTCGCTCCTAACACTGAAGCTTTCTTT
TRBJ1-5 TRBV20-1 many NA CSARGWDSNQPQHF TGCAGTGCTAGAGGATGGGACAGCAATCAGCCCCAGCATTTT
TRBJ1-1 TRBV18 many TRBD1 CASSHDRATEAFF TGTGCCAGCTCACATGACAGGGCCACTGAAGCTTTCTTT
TRBJ2-7 TRBV20-1 many TRBD2 CSATTSSEQYF TGCAGTGCCACGACTAGCTCTGAGCAGTACTTC
TRBJ2-3 TRBV28 NA TRBD2 CASSLPSGLTDTQYF TGTGCCAGCAGTTTACCTAGCGGACTCACAGATACGCAGTATTTT
TRBJ1-6 TRBV20-1 NA NA CSARASWGNSPLHF TGCAGTGCTAGAGCTTCCTGGGGGAATTCACCCCTCCACTTT
TRBJ1-4 TRBV2 few TRBD1 CADKQGDDEKLFF TGTGCCGACAAACAGGGGGACGACGAAAAACTGTTTTTT
TRBJ2-7 TRBV20-1 many NA CSASSGYEQYF TGCAGTGCTAGCTCCGGGTACGAGCAGTACTTC
TRBJ2-2 TRBV7-3 NA NA CASRAYTGELFF TGTGCCAGCAGGGCATACACCGGGGAGCTGTTTTTT
TRBJ1-1 TRBV24-1 many NA CATSEKTGGTEAFF TGTGCCACCAGTGAAAAGACTGGGGGCACTGAAGCTTTCTTT
TRBJ2-1 TRBV4-1 NA TRBD2 CASSQEASGNEQFF TGCGCCAGCAGCCAAGAGGCTAGCGGCAATGAGCAGTTCTTC
TRBJ1-5 TRBV4-1 NA TRBD1 CASSAPGTGEGYSNQPQHF TGCGCCAGCAGCGCCCCCGGGACAGGGGAAGGGTATAGCAATCAGCCCCAGCATTTT
TRBJ2-2 TRBV4-2 few TRBD1 CASSPQLQGSTGELFF TGTGCCAGCAGCCCGCAACTACAGGGGAGCACCGGGGAGCTGTTTTTT
TRBJ2-7 TRBV12-3/TRBV12-4 many TRBD1 CASRPRTGGYEQYF TGTGCCAGCAGACCCAGGACAGGGGGCTACGAGCAGTACTTC
TRBJ2-1 TRBV24-1 many TRBD1 CATSERQGYNEQFF TGTGCCACCAGTGAGAGACAGGGATACAATGAGCAGTTCTTC
TRBJ2-1 TRBV20-1 once NA CSAESPGPSMNEQFF TGCAGTGCTGAATCCCCGGGACCATCTATGAATGAGCAGTTCTTC
TRBJ2-7 TRBV12-3/TRBV12-4 many NA CASSFPGVGYEQYF TGTGCCAGCAGTTTCCCCGGGGTGGGGTACGAGCAGTACTTC
TRBJ2-5 TRBV7-6 NA TRBD2 CASRKGALAGTETQYF TGTGCCAGCAGAAAGGGGGCACTAGCGGGCACAGAGACCCAGTACTTC
TRBJ2-5 TRBV5-1 NA TRBD2 CASSLASSGGAAETQYF TGCGCCAGCAGCTTGGCTTCTAGCGGGGGGGCCGCCGAGACCCAGTACTTC
TRBJ2-7 TRBV12-3/TRBV12-4 many NA CASSFFGYEQYF TGTGCCAGCAGTTTTTTTGGGTACGAGCAGTACTTC
TRBJ1-6 TRBV5-6 NA NA CASSFRPDSPLHF TGTGCCAGCAGCTTCCGACCGGATTCACCCCTCCACTTT
TRBJ2-5 TRBV5-1 NA NA CASSLGAGSRETQYF TGCGCCAGCAGCCTGGGAGCCGGGAGTCGAGAGACCCAGTACTTC
TRBJ1-3 TRBV6-1 many NA CASSTTSSGNTIYF TGTGCCAGCAGTACGACCAGCTCTGGAAACACCATATATTTT
TRBJ2-7 TRBV6-5 many TRBD1 CASSYSQGAYEQYF TGTGCCAGCAGTTACTCGCAGGGGGCCTACGAGCAGTACTTC
TRBJ2-7 TRBV10-3 many TRBD1 CAISESGTGYEQYF TGTGCCATCAGTGAGTCGGGGACAGGTTACGAGCAGTACTTC
TRBJ1-5 TRBV28 many TRBD1 CASSSPSGTGNQPQHF TGTGCCAGCAGTTCACCCTCCGGGACAGGCAATCAGCCCCAGCATTTT
TRBJ2-7 TRBV6-5 NA TRBD2 CASSQVQRGASYEQYF TGCGCCAGCAGCCAAGTCCAGCGGGGGGCTTCCTACGAGCAGTACTTC
TRBJ1-6 TRBV10-2 few NA CASSESENSPLHF TGCGCCAGCAGTGAGTCGGAGAATTCACCCCTCCACTTT
TRBJ1-1 TRBV29-1 many NA CSVRQDPNTEAFF TGCAGCGTTAGACAGGACCCGAACACTGAAGCTTTCTTT
TRBJ1-1 TRBV7-2 NA TRBD1 CASSQDAGDSTEAFF TGTGCCAGCAGCCAAGATGCGGGGGACAGCACTGAAGCTTTCTTT
TRBJ2-5 TRBV4-1 few TRBD1 CASSPPGQKTTQYF TGCGCCAGCAGCCCCCCGGGACAGAAAACGACCCAGTACTTC
TRBJ2-1 TRBV15 many NA CATSRGQGDNEQFF TGTGCCACCAGCAGAGGGCAAGGGGACAATGAGCAGTTCTTC
TRBJ2-3 TRBV20-1 many NA CSASGATSTDTQYF TGCAGTGCTAGCGGCGCCACTAGCACAGATACGCAGTATTTT
TRBJ2-5 TRBV7-9 NA NA CASSQEVAALGETQYF TGTGCCAGCAGCCAAGAGGTAGCGGCCCTCGGGGAGACCCAGTACTTC
TRBJ2-5 TRBV18 many NA CASFLDLQETQYF TGTGCCAGCTTCCTAGATCTCCAAGAGACCCAGTACTTC
TRBJ2-5 TRBV7-2 many TRBD2 CASSLGPGGGQETQYF TGTGCCAGCAGCTTGGGTCCGGGAGGAGGCCAAGAGACCCAGTACTTC
TRBJ1-3 TRBV10-1 NA NA CANSEGTGGNTIYF TGCGCCAACAGTGAAGGGACGGGCGGAAACACCATATATTTT
TRBJ2-1 TRBV7-2 many TRBD2 CASSTSSGGLAEQFF TGTGCCAGCAGTACCTCTAGCGGGGGGTTGGCTGAGCAGTTCTTC
TRBJ1-4 TRBV6-1 many TRBD1 CASSTDRANEKLFF TGTGCCAGCTCCACAGACAGGGCAAATGAAAAACTGTTTTTT
TRBJ2-5 TRBV7-2 many TRBD2 CASSLVGGEVQETQYF TGTGCCAGCAGCCTGGTCGGGGGGGAGGTCCAAGAGACCCAGTACTTC
TRBJ2-1 TRBV5-1 many TRBD2 CASSLSLAGEGEQFF TGCGCCAGCAGCTTGTCTCTAGCGGGAGAGGGTGAGCAGTTCTTC
TRBJ1-1 TRBV27 many NA CASTPTNGGNTEAFF TGTGCCAGCACCCCAACTAATGGGGGGAACACTGAAGCTTTCTTT
TRBJ1-3 TRBV6-6 few NA CASSYVGHPENTIYF TGTGCCAGCAGTTACGTGGGACATCCGGAAAACACCATATATTTT
TRBJ1-6 TRBV7-9 few NA CASSLMGPEGNSPLHF TGTGCCAGCAGCTTAATGGGCCCGGAGGGGAATTCACCCCTCCACTTT
TRBJ2-5 TRBV12-3/TRBV12-4 many TRBD2 CASSRIWTSGSGETQYF TGTGCCAGCAGCCGTATCTGGACTAGCGGGAGCGGTGAGACCCAGTACTTC
TRBJ1-6 TRBV5-1 many NA CASSPRDPGNSPLHF TGCGCCAGCAGCCCACGGGACCCCGGTAATTCACCCCTCCACTTT